The next 18 T cell receptor beta chains were all read from a single sample in a study of blood T cell repertoires in COVID-19. Measured with immunoSEQ multiplex PCR; TCRdb has only the in-frame clones, and not every one. The sample records more than 95,000 clones, roughly 82% being singletons. Sample: peripheral blood. Every receptor here comes from a man in his 60s with acute or convalescent COVID-19.

The V gene is TRBV6-2 or TRBV6-3, the J gene TRBJ2-1; 12 bases line up with TRBD2. V lost 4 bases to trimming and J lost 8 bases; unmatched junction nucleotides: 6. The CDR3 spans 15 residues. The germline V gene has CDR1 MNHEY and CDR2 SVGEGT. In DNA, the CDR3 is TGTGCCAGCAGTTCCGGACTAGCGGGATTTGATGAGCAGTTCTTC. This gives the protein CASSSGLAGFDEQFF.

This chain connects TRBV5-1 to TRBJ2-5, with 8 bases that match TRBD1. Germline loops: CDR1 SGHRS, CDR2 YFSETQ. Trimming took 5 bases from V and 5 from J; bases not matched to a gene: 11. The CDR3 consists of 15 residues. CDR3: CASREQGAQGETQYF. The CDR3, as DNA: TGCGCCAGCAGGGAGCAGGGGGCGCAGGGGGAGACCCAGTACTTC.

A single count supports this clone. The chain recombines TRBV5-1 with TRBJ1-5; 8 nucleotides agree with TRBD1. The CDR3 consists of 17 residues. Germline values: CDR1 SGHRS, CDR2 YFSETQ. Trimming took 5 bases from V and 2 from J; bases not matched to a gene: 12. CDR3 residues: CASSPVPGTGGNQPQHF. Written as DNA, the CDR3 is TGCGCCAGCAGTCCAGTTCCCGGGACAGGTGGCAATCAGCCCCAGCATTTT. Full variable domain (missing parts from reference TRBV5-1 and TRBJ1-5): KAGVTQTPRYLIKTRGQQVTLSCSPISGHRSVSWYQQTPGQGLQFLFEYFSETQRNKGNFPGRFSGRQFSNSRSEMNVSTLELGDSALYLCASSPVPGTGGNQPQHFGDGTRLSIL.

This clone has just a few counts. Here the CDR3 reads CASSDTGTGLGGYTF. The CDR3 DNA reads as TGTGCCAGCAGTGATACCGGGACAGGGCTTGGCGGCTACACCTTC. V gene TRBV25-1 combines with J gene TRBJ1-2; 9 nucleotides align to TRBD1. The germline gives CDR1 MGHDK, CDR2 SYGVNS. V was clipped by 3 bases and J by 8 bases; unmatched bases: 10. The CDR3 is made up of 15 amino acids.

The chain carries TRBV7-3 and TRBJ1-2, with TRBD1 as a possible D gene (6 bases). The CDR3 consists of 13 residues. V was shortened by 1 base and J by 3 bases, with 6 bases between the two germline ends. CDR1 is SGHTA and CDR2 is FQGTGA in the germline V gene. Here the CDR3 reads CASSLNRDYGYTF. In DNA form, the CDR3 reads TGTGCCAGCAGCTTAAACAGGGACTATGGCTACACCTTC.

This rearrangement joins TRBV28 to TRBJ2-7; D possibly corresponds to TRBD2 (6 bases). CDR3 size: 15 residues. Germline V CDR1 and CDR2: MDHEN, SYDVKM. Trimming removed 5 bases from V and 0 bases from J, with 14 bases in between. The CDR3 region has the DNA TGTGCCAGCAGTGTGCCTGGAGGGGCCTCCTACGAGCAGTACTTC. It codes for CASSVPGGASYEQYF. Full variable domain (outside the CDR3, taken from reference TRBV28 and TRBJ2-7): DVKVTQSSRYLVKRTGEKVFLECVQDMDHENMFWYRQDPGLGLRLIYFSYDVKMKEKGDIPEGYSVSREKKERFSLILESASTNQTSMYLCASSVPGGASYEQYFGPGTRLTVT.

The gene calls are TRBV6-1 and TRBJ1-2; D is possibly TRBD1 (5 bases). The CDR3 totals 14 residues. Germline CDR1 is MNHNS and CDR2 is SASEGT. The V end was cut by 2 bases, the J end by 7 bases, with 14 bases between. CDR3 DNA sequence: TGTGCCAGCAGTGAAAGATTCAGGGAGGCTGGCTACACCTTC. This codes for CASSERFREAGYTF.

This clone has just a few counts. The V and J genes are TRBV28 and TRBJ1-6; D may be TRBD1 (6 bases). This CDR3 is 14 amino acids long. The V end lost 4 bases, the J end lost 7 bases, and 11 bases lay between the germline ends. Germline CDR1 and CDR2: MDHEN and SYDVKM. The CDR3 reads CASSSGVSNSPLHF. CDR3 nucleotide sequence: TGTGCCAGCAGTTCAGGGGTGTCAAATTCACCCCTCCACTTT.

The chain joins TRBV6-5 to TRBJ1-2, with D perhaps matching TRBD1 (5 bases). The V end was cut by 4 bases, the J end by 8 bases, with 17 bases between. Germline loops: CDR1 MNHEY, CDR2 SVGAGI. The CDR3 is 14 residues long. CDR3 sequence (DNA): TGTGCCAGCAGTTTGGAGGGCCACGGGGGAGGCTACACCTTC. It specifies CASSLEGHGGGYTF.

The rearrangement links TRBV7-9 to TRBJ1-1, with TRBD1 matching over 7 bases. The germline CDR1 and CDR2 sequences are SEHNR and FQNEAQ (reference sequence). The CDR3 is made up of 15 amino acids. J gave up 5 bases and V 4 bases, and 10 bases lay outside the gene matches. Written as DNA, the CDR3 is TGTGCCAGCAGCTCCCCGACAGGGTGGGGGACTGAAGCTTTCTTT. Translated: CASSSPTGWGTEAFF.

This chain uses TRBV18 with TRBJ1-4, with TRBD1 matching 9 bases. The CDR3 totals 14 residues. Germline V gene data show CDR1 as KGHSH and CDR2 as LQKENI. The V and J ends lost 3 bases and 6 bases, in that order; junction bases with no gene match: 2. CDR3 nucleotide sequence: TGTGCCAGCTCACCGGGACAGGGAGATGAAAAACTGTTTTTT. Translating it yields CASSPGQGDEKLFF.

This clone appeared a single time. CDR3 bases: TGTGCCAGCAGTTACTCCGGGACAACGAACACCGGGGAGCTGTTTTTT. This codes for CASSYSGTTNTGELFF. This chain connects TRBV6-5 to TRBJ2-2, with D perhaps matching TRBD1 (6 bases). This CDR3 contains 16 residues. CDR1 and CDR2 (germline): MNHEY, SVGAGI. Trimming took off 0 bases at V and 0 bases at J, with 8 bases between the two ends.

This chain links TRBV7-9 with TRBJ1-2; D is possibly TRBD1 (6 bases). Germline V gene data show CDR1 as SEHNR and CDR2 as FQNEAQ (reference sequence). Trimming removed 5 bases from V and 5 bases from J, with 15 bases in between. The CDR3 loop spans 14 amino acids. This chain's CDR3 is CASSNSGTTYGYTF. For the CDR3, the DNA is TGTGCCAGCAGCAACTCCGGGACAACTTATGGCTACACCTTC.

In its sample, this clone was seen once. The chain combines TRBV7-6 with TRBJ1-3; D call uncertain. CDR1 is SGHVS and CDR2 is FNYEAQ in the germline V gene. V was cut by 3 bases and J by 4 bases, with 10 bases left in between. The CDR3 has 14 residues. CDR3: CASSLLSSGNTIYF. The CDR3 DNA sequence: TGTGCCAGCAGCTTGTTAAGCTCGGGAAACACCATATATTTT. The full variable domain, completed using reference TRBV7-6 and TRBJ1-3, is GAGVSQSPRYKVTKRGQDVALRCDPISGHVSLYWYRQALGQGPEFLTYFNYEAQQDKSGLPNDRFSAERPEGSISTLTIQRTEQRDSAMYRCASSLLSSGNTIYFGEGSWLTVV.

The chain joins TRBV29-1 to TRBJ2-3, with 9 bases matching TRBD1. After removal of 1 base from V and 4 bases from J, the junction contained 9 bases not matched to a gene. This CDR3 has 16 amino acids. CDR1 and CDR2 (germline): SQVTM, ANQGSEA. The CDR3 sequence is CSVEGRQGVVPDTQYF. The CDR3 nucleotides read TGCAGCGTTGAAGGTCGACAGGGGGTGGTTCCAGATACGCAGTATTTT.

J is TRBJ2-1 and V is TRBV30; TRBD2 matches 8 bases. Germline assignment: CDR1 GTSNPN and CDR2 SVGIG (reference sequence). This CDR3 has 15 amino acids. J lost 3 bases, V lost 1 base, and 5 bases had no gene match. CDR3 in amino acids: CAWSGSGSIYNEQFF. For the CDR3, the DNA is TGTGCCTGGAGTGGGAGCGGGAGTATCTACAATGAGCAGTTCTTC.

J is TRBJ2-2 and V is TRBV7-8; D might be TRBD2 (6 bases). Germline loops: CDR1 SGHVS, CDR2 FQNEAQ. Trimming left V 5 bases short and J 0 bases short, with 13 bases between. The CDR3 runs to 16 residues. Here the CDR3 DNA reads TGTGCCAGCAGCCCACGGACTACAACGAACACCGGGGAGCTGTTTTTT. Its translation: CASSPRTTTNTGELFF.

This clone was seen just once. V is TRBV23-1 and J is TRBJ2-7; weak D call: TRBD2 (5 bases). TRBV23-1 is noted as an ORF with a role that remains uncertain. The CDR3 spans 13 residues. V lost 8 bases to trimming and J lost 3 bases, with 14 bases between them. CDR3 loop: CASPVSAFYEQYF. Written as DNA, the CDR3 is TGCGCCAGCCCGGTTAGCGCCTTCTACGAGCAGTACTTC.